This T cell receptor beta chain was identified during a study of blood T cell repertoires in COVID-19. Turning to the study itself: Acute-phase and convalescent COVID-19 samples originated in the United States, Italy and Spain. PBMCs, B-cell-depleted T cells, or T cells were the source of the cDNA or gDNA that made up the material.

In the authors' workflow: By means of reference gene primer amplification, nucleated cell counts were estimated. TCRdb keeps only in-frame clones here, not all; method: immunoSEQ multiplex PCR. The DNA was the basis for D and trimming; V, J and clone size are from that table. The data show some 250,000 clones, approximately 91% seen once. The CDR3 runs to 15 residues. CDR1 KGHSH and CDR2 LQKENI come from the germline V gene. The V and J ends lost 8 bases and 4 bases, in that order; junction bases with no gene match: 10. The chain uses TRBV18 and TRBJ2-2, with 7 positions matching TRBD2. The origin of this receptor is a human donor in a cohort sampled during active COVID-19. The sequenced material came from peripheral blood. This CDR3 reads CASKPPSGPTGELFF. Here the CDR3 DNA reads TGTGCCAGCAAACCTCCTAGCGGACCCACCGGGGAGCTGTTTTTT.